These 15 T cell receptor beta chains were sequenced from one sample in a study of blood T cell repertoires in COVID-19. Clones were read by immunoSEQ multiplex PCR, and TCRdb kept only the in-frame ones, dropping some. The sample includes under 200,000 clones, roughly 89% of them seen just once. Sequenced: peripheral blood. The receptors shown here come from a woman in her 70s with COVID-19, enrolled during active disease.

The chain has TRBV5-5 and TRBJ2-5; 7 bases agree with TRBD2. Germline V lookup: CDR1 SGHKS, CDR2 YYEKEE (reference sequence). The V segment lost 7 bases and the J segment 2 bases; nucleotides outside the gene matches: 5. The CDR3 extends over 13 amino acids. The CDR3 loop is CASDLGGQETQYF. CDR3 DNA sequence: TGTGCCAGCGACCTGGGAGGGCAAGAGACCCAGTACTTC.

J is TRBJ2-2 and V is TRBV6-5; possibly TRBD2 for D (7 bases). This CDR3 region has 15 residues. Germline V lookup: CDR1 MNHEY, CDR2 SVGAGI. Deletions cut 10 bases from V and 7 bases from J, with 22 bases between. The CDR3 reads CATTPGGHRGGELFF. Written as DNA, the CDR3 is TGTGCCACCACTCCGGGGGGCCATCGGGGCGGGGAGCTGTTTTTT.

This rearrangement joins TRBV5-1 to TRBJ1-1; 9 bases are a match to TRBD1. The CDR3 sequence is 14 residues long. J gave up 6 bases and V 7 bases, and 10 bases lay outside the gene matches. The germline V gene encodes CDR1 SGHRS and CDR2 YFSETQ. The CDR3 region has the DNA TGCGCCAGCGGCCCGGGACAGGGATTTTCTGAAGCTTTCTTT. Translated: CASGPGQGFSEAFF.

The chain joins TRBV7-9 to TRBJ2-2; 7 bases are a match to TRBD2. After removal of 5 bases from V and 7 bases from J, the junction contained 7 bases not matched to a gene. The germline CDR1 and CDR2 sequences are SEHNR and FQNEAQ (reference sequence). The CDR3 contains 14 residues. The CDR3 loop is CASSPPWEGGELFF. The CDR3 DNA sequence: TGTGCCAGCAGCCCACCATGGGAGGGCGGGGAGCTGTTTTTT. Full variable domain (missing parts from reference TRBV7-9 and TRBJ2-2): DTGVSQNPRHKITKRGQNVTFRCDPISEHNRLYWYRQTLGQGPEFLTYFQNEAQLEKSRLLSDRFSAERPKGSFSTLEIQRTEQGDSAMYLCASSPPWEGGELFFGEGSRLTVL.

This chain connects TRBV5-1 to TRBJ1-2, with TRBD1 matching 7 bases. The CDR3 length is 15 residues. Germline CDR1 reads SGHRS; CDR2 reads YFSETQ. V was pared by 0 bases and J by 7 bases, with 9 bases of the junction left unmatched. The CDR3: CASSLAPTGFLGYTF. DNA for the CDR3: TGCGCCAGCAGCTTGGCCCCGACAGGGTTTCTTGGCTACACCTTC.

J is TRBJ1-6 and V is TRBV4-1; TRBD1 might be the D (6 bases). Germline CDR1 MGHRA, CDR2 YSYEKL. The CDR3 length is 15 residues. The V end lost 0 bases, the J end lost 10 bases, and 13 bases lay between the germline ends. The CDR3 loop is CASSQEERGSSPLHF. The CDR3 DNA reads as TGCGCCAGCAGCCAAGAGGAAAGGGGGTCCTCACCCCTCCACTTT.

Ten or more counts support this clone. V and J are TRBV5-8 and TRBJ1-1; tentatively, D is TRBD1 (6 bases). CDR1 is SGHTS, CDR2 YDEGEE, per germline. The CDR3 is 15 residues long. V was trimmed by 0 bases and J by 7 bases, leaving 16 bases between them. CDR3 in amino acids: CASSLERPGVGEAFF. CDR3 sequence (DNA): TGTGCCAGCAGCTTGGAGCGCCCAGGGGTAGGTGAAGCTTTCTTT.

This chain joins TRBV19 and TRBJ2-7; possible D gene TRBD2, 7 bases. Trimming took 2 bases from V and 4 from J, leaving 15 bases between them. CDR1 is LNHDA, CDR2 SQIVND, per germline (reference sequence). The CDR3 has 15 amino acids. This chain's CDR3 is CASSISWGGPYEQYF. CDR3 sequence (DNA): TGTGCCAGTAGTATATCGTGGGGGGGGCCTTACGAGCAGTACTTC.

The chain couples TRBV6-5 to TRBJ2-7; 10 bases map to TRBD2. The germline gives CDR1 MNHEY, CDR2 SVGAGI. The CDR3 is made up of 13 amino acids. V dropped 6 bases and J dropped 3; count of bases not matched to a gene: 2. The DNA of the CDR3 is TGTGCCAGCAGCAGACTAGCGGGCTACGAGCAGTACTTC. This codes for CASSRLAGYEQYF.

The table lists this clone with a few counts. V is TRBV6-5 and J is TRBJ1-1; D is unresolved. V lost 6 bases to trimming and J lost 0 bases, with 11 bases between them. The CDR3 is made up of 14 amino acids. CDR1 is MNHEY and CDR2 is SVGAGI in the germline V gene. The CDR3 reads CASREVAMNTEAFF. The DNA for the CDR3 is TGTGCCAGCAGGGAGGTGGCTATGAACACTGAAGCTTTCTTT.

The gene calls are TRBV5-4 and TRBJ1-6; a possible D gene is TRBD1 (6 bases). V was pared by 0 bases and J by 8 bases, with 15 bases between. The CDR3 sequence is 16 residues long. Per germline, CDR1 SGHNT and CDR2 YYREEE (reference sequence). CDR3 in amino acids: CASSLDPAGAYSPLHF. DNA for the CDR3: TGTGCCAGCAGCTTGGATCCCGCGGGGGCCTATTCACCCCTCCACTTT.

The chain couples TRBV7-8 to TRBJ1-4; 10 nucleotides match TRBD1. J lost 8 bases, V lost 5 bases, and 5 bases had no gene match. The germline V gene has CDR1 SGHVS and CDR2 FQNEAQ. The CDR3 consists of 14 residues. CDR3 residues: CASSPTGGQEKLFF. The CDR3 DNA reads as TGTGCCAGCAGCCCGACAGGGGGCCAAGAAAAACTGTTTTTT.

The V gene is TRBV7-9, the J gene TRBJ1-4, with no clear D. The CDR3 has 15 residues. Between the trimmed V and J ends, which lost 5 bases and 8 bases, there was a span of 18 bases. Germline-derived CDR1 and CDR2 are SEHNR and FQNEAQ (reference sequence). The CDR3 loop is CASSPNSGDWEKLFF. The CDR3 DNA sequence: TGTGCCAGCAGCCCCAATTCCGGGGATTGGGAAAAACTGTTTTTT.

V usage is TRBV2 and J usage is TRBJ2-1, with 12 bases that match TRBD2. Germline V lookup: CDR1 SNHLY, CDR2 FYNNEI. Trimming took 6 bases from V and 6 from J; bases not matched to a gene: 3. The CDR3 loop spans 14 amino acids. CDR3: CASSRTSGANEQFF. The CDR3 coding sequence is TGTGCCAGCAGCCGGACTAGCGGGGCCAATGAGCAGTTCTTC.

The count of this clone is one. The gene calls are TRBV11-2 and TRBJ2-3, with 13 bases matching TRBD2. Germline V CDR1 and CDR2: SGHAT, FQNNGV. There are 15 residues in the CDR3. J was trimmed by 6 bases and V by 4 bases; bases with no gene match: 4. CDR3 nucleotide sequence: TGTGCCAGCAGCTCAACTAGCGGGGGGGCGGATACGCAGTATTTT. Translating gives CASSSTSGGADTQYF.